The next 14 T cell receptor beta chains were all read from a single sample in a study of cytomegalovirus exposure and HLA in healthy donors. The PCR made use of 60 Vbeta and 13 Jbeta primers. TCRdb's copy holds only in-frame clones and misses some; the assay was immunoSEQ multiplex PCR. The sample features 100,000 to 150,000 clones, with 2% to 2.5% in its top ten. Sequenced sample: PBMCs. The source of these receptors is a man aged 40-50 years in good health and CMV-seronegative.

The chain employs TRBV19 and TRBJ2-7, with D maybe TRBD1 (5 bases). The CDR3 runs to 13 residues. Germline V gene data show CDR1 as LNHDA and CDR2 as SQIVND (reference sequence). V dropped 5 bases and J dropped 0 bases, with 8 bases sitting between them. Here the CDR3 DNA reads TGTGCCAGTAGTCAAGGGGCCTCCTACGAGCAGTACTTC. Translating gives CASSQGASYEQYF.

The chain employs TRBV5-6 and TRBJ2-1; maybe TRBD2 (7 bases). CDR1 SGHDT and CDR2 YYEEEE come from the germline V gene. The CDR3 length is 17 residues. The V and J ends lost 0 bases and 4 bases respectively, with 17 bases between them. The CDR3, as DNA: TGTGCCAGCAGCTTGGATTCGGGGGGCCGAATTTACAATGAGCAGTTCTTC. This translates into CASSLDSGGRIYNEQFF.

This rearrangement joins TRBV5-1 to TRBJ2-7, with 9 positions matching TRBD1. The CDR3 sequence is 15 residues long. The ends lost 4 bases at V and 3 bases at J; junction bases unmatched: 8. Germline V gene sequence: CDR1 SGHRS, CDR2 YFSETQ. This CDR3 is CASSQGQGLNYEQYF. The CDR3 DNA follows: TGCGCCAGCAGCCAGGGACAGGGACTTAACTACGAGCAGTACTTC.

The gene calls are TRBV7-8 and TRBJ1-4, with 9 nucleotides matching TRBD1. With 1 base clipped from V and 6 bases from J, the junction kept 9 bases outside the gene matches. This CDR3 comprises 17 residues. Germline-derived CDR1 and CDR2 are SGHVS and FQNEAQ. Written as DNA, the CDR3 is TGTGCCAGCAGCTTAGTAGGACAGGGGCCCCAGGATGAAAAACTGTTTTTT. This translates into CASSLVGQGPQDEKLFF.

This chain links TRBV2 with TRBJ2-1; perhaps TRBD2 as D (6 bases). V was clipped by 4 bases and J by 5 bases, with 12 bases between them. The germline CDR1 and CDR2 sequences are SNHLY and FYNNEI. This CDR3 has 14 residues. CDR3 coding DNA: TGTGCCAGCAGTGTGGGGGGAGGAAACAATGAGCAGTTCTTC. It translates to CASSVGGGNNEQFF.

The CDR3 sequence is CASSPGREETQYF. CDR3 nucleotide sequence: TGTGCCAGCTCACCCGGCAGGGAAGAGACCCAGTACTTC. This chain links TRBV18 with TRBJ2-5; maybe TRBD1 (5 bases). V was trimmed by 3 bases and J by 3 bases, leaving 8 bases between them. The germline V gene has CDR1 KGHSH and CDR2 LQKENI. The CDR3 extends over 13 amino acids.

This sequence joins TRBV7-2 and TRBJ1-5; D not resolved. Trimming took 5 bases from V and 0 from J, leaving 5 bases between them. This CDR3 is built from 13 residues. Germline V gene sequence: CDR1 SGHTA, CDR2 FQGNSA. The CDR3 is CASSRDSNQPQHF. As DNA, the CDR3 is TGTGCCAGCAGCAGAGATAGCAATCAGCCCCAGCATTTT.

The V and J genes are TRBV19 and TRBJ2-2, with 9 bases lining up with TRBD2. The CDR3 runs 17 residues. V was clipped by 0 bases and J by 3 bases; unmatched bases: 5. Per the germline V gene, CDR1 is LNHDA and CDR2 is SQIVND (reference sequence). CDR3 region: CASSIEAASGDTGELFF. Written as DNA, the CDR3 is TGTGCCAGTAGTATAGAAGCGGCTAGCGGGGACACCGGGGAGCTGTTTTTT. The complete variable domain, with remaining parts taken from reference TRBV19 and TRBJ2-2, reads DGGITQSPKYLFRKEGQNVTLSCEQNLNHDAMYWYRQDPGQGLRLIYYSQIVNDFQKGDIAEGYSVSREKKESFPLTVTSAQKNPTAFYLCASSIEAASGDTGELFFGEGSRLTVL.

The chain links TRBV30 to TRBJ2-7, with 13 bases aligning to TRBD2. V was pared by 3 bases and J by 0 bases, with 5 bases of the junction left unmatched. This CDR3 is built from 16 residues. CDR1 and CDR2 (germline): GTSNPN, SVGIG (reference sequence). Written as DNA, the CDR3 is TGTGCCTGGAGCTCTACTAGCGGGAGGGCCTCCTACGAGCAGTACTTC. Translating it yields CAWSSTSGRASYEQYF.

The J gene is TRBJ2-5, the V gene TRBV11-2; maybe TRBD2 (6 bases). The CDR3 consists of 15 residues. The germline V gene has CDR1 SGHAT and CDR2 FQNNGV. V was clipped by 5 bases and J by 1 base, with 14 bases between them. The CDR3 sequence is CASSPPGDFQETQYF. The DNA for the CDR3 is TGTGCCAGCAGCCCCCCGGGGGACTTCCAAGAGACCCAGTACTTC.

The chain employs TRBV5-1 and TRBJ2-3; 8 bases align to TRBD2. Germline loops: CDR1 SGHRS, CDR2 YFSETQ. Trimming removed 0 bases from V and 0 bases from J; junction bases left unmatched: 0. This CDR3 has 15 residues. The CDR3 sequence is CASSLAGGSTDTQYF. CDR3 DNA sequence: TGCGCCAGCAGCTTGGCGGGAGGGAGCACAGATACGCAGTATTTT.

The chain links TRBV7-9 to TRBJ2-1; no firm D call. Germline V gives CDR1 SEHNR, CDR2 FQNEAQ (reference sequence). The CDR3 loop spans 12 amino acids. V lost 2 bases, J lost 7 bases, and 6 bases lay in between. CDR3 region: CASSLHRNEQFF. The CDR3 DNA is TGTGCCAGCAGCTTACACCGGAATGAGCAGTTCTTC.

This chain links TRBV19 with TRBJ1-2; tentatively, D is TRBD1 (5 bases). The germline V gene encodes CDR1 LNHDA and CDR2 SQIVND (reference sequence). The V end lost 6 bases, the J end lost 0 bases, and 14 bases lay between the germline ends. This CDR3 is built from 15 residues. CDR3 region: CASRKRQIPNYGYTF. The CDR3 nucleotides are TGTGCCAGTAGAAAAAGACAGATCCCTAACTATGGCTACACCTTC.

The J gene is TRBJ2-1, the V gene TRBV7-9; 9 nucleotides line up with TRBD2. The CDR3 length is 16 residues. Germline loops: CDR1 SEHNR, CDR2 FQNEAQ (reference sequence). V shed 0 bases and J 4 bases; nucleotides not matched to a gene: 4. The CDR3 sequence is CASSLAAGGLYNEQFF. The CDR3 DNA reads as TGTGCCAGCAGCTTAGCAGCGGGGGGCCTTTACAATGAGCAGTTCTTC.